This entry describes one TCR beta chain. Its antigen is unidentified. PBMCs numbering at least 6.5 million were isolated per sample. The sample is drawn from a study of blood T cells in healthy people across ages. Primed by a sample-barcoded 5' primer and a J-beta primer mix, a second PCR proceeded for about 6 to 11 cycles. Every molecule of cDNA carried a tag from a template-switch adaptor with 12 random nucleotides. MiXCR, run by TCRdb on the 5' RACE reads, gives a single entry per CDR3 protein. The table records roughly 570,000 distinct CDR3 sequences, 27% of them present only once. From germline, CDR1 is SGHTA and CDR2 FQGTGA. V lost 5 bases, J lost 5 bases, and 12 bases lay in between. The CDR3 is 13 residues long. Study-level results: Estimated diversity across one million T cells was deemed an underestimate. There was no known CMV status for donors, so expanded clonotype changes were possibly confounded.

The sequence derives from a woman in her 70s in good health. Sequenced input: blood. The rearrangement uses TRBV7-3 and TRBJ1-1; D unclear. The CDR3 region is CASSRMSDTEAFF. The CDR3 nucleotides read TGTGCCAGCAGCCGCATGAGCGATACTGAAGCTTTCTTT.